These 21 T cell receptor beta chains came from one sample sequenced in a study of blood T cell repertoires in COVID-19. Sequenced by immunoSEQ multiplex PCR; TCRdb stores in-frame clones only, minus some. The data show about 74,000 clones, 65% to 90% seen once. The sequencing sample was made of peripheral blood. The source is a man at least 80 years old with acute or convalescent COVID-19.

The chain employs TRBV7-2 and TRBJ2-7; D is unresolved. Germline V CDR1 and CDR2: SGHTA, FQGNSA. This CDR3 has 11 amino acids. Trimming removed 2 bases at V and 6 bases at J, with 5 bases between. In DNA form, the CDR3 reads TGTGCCAGCAGCTTAACAGTCGAGCAGTACTTC. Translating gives CASSLTVEQYF.

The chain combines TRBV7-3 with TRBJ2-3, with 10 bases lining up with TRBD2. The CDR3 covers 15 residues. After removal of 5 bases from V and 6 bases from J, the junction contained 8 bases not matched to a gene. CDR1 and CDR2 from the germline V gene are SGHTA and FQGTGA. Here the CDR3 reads CASSPERGGSDTQYF. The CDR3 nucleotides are TGTGCCAGCAGCCCAGAGCGGGGGGGATCGGATACGCAGTATTTT. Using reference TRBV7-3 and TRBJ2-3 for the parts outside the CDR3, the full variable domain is GAGVSQTPSNKVTEKGKYVELRCDPISGHTALYWYRQSLGQGPEFLIYFQGTGAADDSGLPNDRFFAVRPEGSVSTLKIQRTERGDSAVYLCASSPERGGSDTQYFGPGTRLTVL.

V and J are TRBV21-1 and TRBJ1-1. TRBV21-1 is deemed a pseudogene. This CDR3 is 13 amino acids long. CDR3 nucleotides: TGTGCCAGCAGTCACCGGGGGGGAGCTGAAGCTTTCTTT. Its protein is CASSHRGGAEAFF.

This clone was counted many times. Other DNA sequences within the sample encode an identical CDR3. CDR3 sequence (DNA): TGCGCCAGCAGCCCAACGGGATCCTGGGAGACCCAGTACTTC. Amino acid sequence: CASSPTGSWETQYF. The chain uses TRBV5-1 and TRBJ2-5; perhaps TRBD2 as D (5 bases). The CDR3 runs to 14 residues. Looked up from germline, CDR1 is SGHRS and CDR2 is YFSETQ. V lost 4 bases to trimming and J lost 5 bases, with 15 bases between them.

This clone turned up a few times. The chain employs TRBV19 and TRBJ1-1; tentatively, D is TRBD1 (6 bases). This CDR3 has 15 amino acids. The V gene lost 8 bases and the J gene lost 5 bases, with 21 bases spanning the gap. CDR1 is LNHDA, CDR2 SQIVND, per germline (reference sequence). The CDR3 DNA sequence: TGTGCCAGTTCGGTGCTAGGGACACCGGGTACTGAAGCTTTCTTT. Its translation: CASSVLGTPGTEAFF.

This CDR3 is CAISESLGSTGNYGYTF. The CDR3 nucleotides are TGTGCCATCAGTGAGTCACTCGGCAGCACGGGTAACTATGGCTACACCTTC. The chain is built from TRBV10-3 and TRBJ1-2; D remains unclear. The CDR3 contains 17 residues. V was cut by 0 bases and J by 1 base, with 15 bases left in between. CDR1 is ENHRY and CDR2 is SYGVKD in the germline V gene.

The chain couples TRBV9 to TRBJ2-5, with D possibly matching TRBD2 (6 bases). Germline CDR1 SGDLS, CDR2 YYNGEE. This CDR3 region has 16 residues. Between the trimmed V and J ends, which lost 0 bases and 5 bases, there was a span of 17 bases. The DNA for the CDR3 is TGTGCCAGCAGCGTAGCTTTAGGAGGGGCCGGGGAGACCCAGTACTTC. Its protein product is CASSVALGGAGETQYF.

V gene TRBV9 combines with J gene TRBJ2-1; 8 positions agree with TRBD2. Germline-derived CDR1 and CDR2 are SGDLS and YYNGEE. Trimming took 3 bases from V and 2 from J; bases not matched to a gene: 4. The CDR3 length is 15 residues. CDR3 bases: TGTGCCAGCAGCGCTAGCGGGTATACCTACAATGAGCAGTTCTTC. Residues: CASSASGYTYNEQFF.

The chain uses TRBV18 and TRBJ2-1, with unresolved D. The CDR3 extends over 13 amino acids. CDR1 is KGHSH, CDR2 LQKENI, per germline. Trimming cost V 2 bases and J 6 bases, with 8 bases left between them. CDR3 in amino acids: CASSPFDTNEQFF. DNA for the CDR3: TGTGCCAGCTCACCATTTGACACCAATGAGCAGTTCTTC. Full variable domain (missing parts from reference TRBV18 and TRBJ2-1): NAGVMQNPRHLVRRRGQEARLRCSPMKGHSHVYWYRQLPEEGLKFMVYLQKENIIDESGMPKERFSAEFPKEGPSILRIQQVVRGDSAAYFCASSPFDTNEQFFGPGTRLTVL.

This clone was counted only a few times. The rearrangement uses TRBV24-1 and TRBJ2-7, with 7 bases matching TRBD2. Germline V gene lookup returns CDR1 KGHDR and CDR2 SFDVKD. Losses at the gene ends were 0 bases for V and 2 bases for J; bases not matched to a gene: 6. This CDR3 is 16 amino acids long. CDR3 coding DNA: TGTGCCACCAGTGATTTGATTCCCAGCGGGGCCTACGAGCAGTACTTC. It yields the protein CATSDLIPSGAYEQYF.

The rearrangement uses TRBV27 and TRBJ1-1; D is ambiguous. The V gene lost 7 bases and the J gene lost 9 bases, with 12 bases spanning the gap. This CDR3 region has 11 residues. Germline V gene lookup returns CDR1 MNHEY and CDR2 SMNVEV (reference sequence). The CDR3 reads CASKLLSQAFF. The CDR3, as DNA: TGTGCCAGCAAACTTCTTTCCCAAGCTTTCTTT.

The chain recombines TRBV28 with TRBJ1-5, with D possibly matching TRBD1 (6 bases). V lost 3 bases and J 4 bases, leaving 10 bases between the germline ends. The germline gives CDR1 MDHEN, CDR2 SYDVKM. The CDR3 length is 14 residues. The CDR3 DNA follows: TGTGCCAGCAGTTTCTGGCAGGGGAATCAGCCCCAGCATTTT. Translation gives CASSFWQGNQPQHF.

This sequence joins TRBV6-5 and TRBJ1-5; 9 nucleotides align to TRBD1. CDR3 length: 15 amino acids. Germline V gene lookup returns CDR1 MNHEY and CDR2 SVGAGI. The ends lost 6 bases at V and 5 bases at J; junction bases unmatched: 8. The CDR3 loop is CASRTPGQGHQPQHF. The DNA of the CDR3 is TGTGCCAGCAGGACACCGGGACAGGGACATCAGCCCCAGCATTTT.

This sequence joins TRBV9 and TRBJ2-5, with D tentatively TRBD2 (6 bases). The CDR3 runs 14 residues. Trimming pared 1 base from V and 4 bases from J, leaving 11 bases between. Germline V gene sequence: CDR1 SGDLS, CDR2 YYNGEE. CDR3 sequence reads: CASSVTGGVETQYF. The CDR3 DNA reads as TGTGCCAGCAGCGTAACCGGGGGTGTAGAGACCCAGTACTTC.

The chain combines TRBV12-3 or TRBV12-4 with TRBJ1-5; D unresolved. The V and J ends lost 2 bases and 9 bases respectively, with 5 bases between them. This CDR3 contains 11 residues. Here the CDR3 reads CASSLSGPQHF. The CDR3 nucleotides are TGTGCCAGCAGTTTATCAGGGCCCCAGCATTTT.

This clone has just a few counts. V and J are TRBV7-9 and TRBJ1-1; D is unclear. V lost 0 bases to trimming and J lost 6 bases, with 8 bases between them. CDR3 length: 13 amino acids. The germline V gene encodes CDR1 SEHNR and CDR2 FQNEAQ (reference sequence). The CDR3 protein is CASSLAGQAEAFF. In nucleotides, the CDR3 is TGTGCCAGCAGCTTAGCGGGCCAGGCTGAAGCTTTCTTT.

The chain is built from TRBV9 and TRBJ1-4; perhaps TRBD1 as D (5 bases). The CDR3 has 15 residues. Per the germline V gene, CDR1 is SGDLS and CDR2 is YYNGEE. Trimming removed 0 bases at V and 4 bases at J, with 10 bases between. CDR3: CASSVAGMSNEKLFF. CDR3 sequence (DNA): TGTGCCAGCAGCGTAGCAGGGATGAGTAATGAAAAACTGTTTTTT. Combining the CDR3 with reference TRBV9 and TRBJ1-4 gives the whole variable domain DSGVTQTPKHLITATGQRVTLRCSPRSGDLSVYWYQQSLDQGLQFLIQYYNGEERAKGNILERFSAQQFPDLHSELNLSSLELGDSALYFCASSVAGMSNEKLFFGSGTQLSVL.

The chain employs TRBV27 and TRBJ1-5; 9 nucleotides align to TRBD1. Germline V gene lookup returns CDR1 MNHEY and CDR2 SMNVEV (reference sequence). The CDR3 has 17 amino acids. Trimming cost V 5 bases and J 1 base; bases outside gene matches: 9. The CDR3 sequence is CASSPRTGGRSNQPQHF. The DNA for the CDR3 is TGTGCCAGCAGTCCTAGAACAGGGGGCAGGAGCAATCAGCCCCAGCATTTT.

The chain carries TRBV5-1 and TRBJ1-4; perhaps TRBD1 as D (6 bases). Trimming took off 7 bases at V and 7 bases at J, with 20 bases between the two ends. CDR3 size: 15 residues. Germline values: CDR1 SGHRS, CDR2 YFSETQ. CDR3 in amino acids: CASGSGDNSFEKLFF. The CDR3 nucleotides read TGCGCCAGCGGTAGTGGGGACAATAGTTTTGAAAAACTGTTTTTT.

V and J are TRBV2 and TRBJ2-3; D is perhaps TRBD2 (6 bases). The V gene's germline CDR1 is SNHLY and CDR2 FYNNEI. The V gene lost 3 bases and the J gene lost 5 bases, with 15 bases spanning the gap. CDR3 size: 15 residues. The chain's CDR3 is CASSDWLTGGDTQYF. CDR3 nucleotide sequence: TGTGCCAGCAGTGATTGGCTGACCGGGGGAGATACGCAGTATTTT.

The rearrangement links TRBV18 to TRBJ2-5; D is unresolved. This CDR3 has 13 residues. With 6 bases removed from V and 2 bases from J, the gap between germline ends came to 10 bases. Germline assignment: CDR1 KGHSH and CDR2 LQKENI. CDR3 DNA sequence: TGTGCCAGCTCGCCCGCACTTCAAGAGACCCAGTACTTC. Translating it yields CASSPALQETQYF.